The sequence of this T cell receptor (beta chain) was determined in a study of OX40 agonist ivuxolimab in advanced cancers. Some background on the complete study: Ivuxolimab was an agonistic, fully human IgG2 monoclonal antibody directed against OX40 (CD134), a costimulatory receptor. Intravenous ivuxolimab was administered to patients every 2 weeks at six dose levels: 0.01, 0.1, 0.3, 1.5, 3 and 10 mg/kg. Among the approximately 50 dose-escalation patients, about 19 had hepatocellular carcinoma, roughly 15 melanoma, 9 renal cell carcinoma and 9 head and neck cancer. The dose-escalation cohort was around 84% male with a mean age of approximately 60 years, ranging from roughly 20 to 80. Prior anti-PD-1, anti-PD-L1 or anti-CTLA-4 therapy was permitted, and checkpoint inhibitors had been received by 30% to 40% of dose-escalation patients. Partial responses were achieved by three dose-escalation patients, of whom one had hepatocellular carcinoma and two had cutaneous melanoma. The purpose of peripheral TCRbeta sequencing was to test whether ivuxolimab changed TCR sequence diversity and led to clonal T-cell expansion. The monotherapy dose-escalation portion (N of about 50 patients) of the phase I ivuxolimab trial is reported in the paper. Paper-wide results and their limitations: Antigen specificity was not determined for the clonally expanded peripheral T cells. At doses of 0.1 to 3.0 mg/kg, clonal expansion of both CD4+ and CD8+ T cells in blood was seen between baseline and week 6. In the 0.1-3.0 mg/kg groups, partial responders were among the patients with the lowest normalized peripheral clonal expansion, particularly in CD8+ T cells. After ivuxolimab, expanded clones were on average more numerous among CD8+ T cells than among CD4+ T cells. Low levels of normalized T-cell clonal expansion were also seen in some patients who did not respond.

Genomic DNA was isolated from the sorted cells so that the TCRbeta CDR3 region could be sequenced. TCRbeta CDR3 regions were sequenced using the immunoSEQ Assay. Entries here come from immuneACCESS through TCRdb and include only in-frame sequences with V and J called. Some clones fail to appear in such tables; in the studies checked, an unresolved V gene covers under half of the shortfall, and the cause of the remainder is unknown. For this sample there are tens of thousands of clones; 90% to 95% appear just once. In total, the top ten clones hold roughly 1.1% of the sample. Turning to this clone: Its target antigen remains unknown. Within one base of it there is no much larger clone, and no base qualities were kept.

For this chain, trimming is 5 bases at the V end and 8 bases at the J end, and the number of junction bases without a gene match is 12. The germline V gene (reference sequence) sets CDR1 to SEHNR and CDR2 to FQNEAQ. The cysteine opens and the phenylalanine closes a CDR3 of 16 amino acids. Of all the DNA, just the CDR3 is kept, 48 bases in frame from base 1. Patients with a history of autoimmune disease or receiving systemic immunosuppression were excluded from the trial. Peripheral blood for TCR sequencing was collected from all dose cohorts at baseline, on cycle 4 day 1, and on cycle 7 day 1. Samples came from an open-label, multicenter, first-in-human phase I dose-escalation trial of ivuxolimab. The trial enrolled adults with locally advanced or metastatic head and neck squamous cell, hepatocellular, melanoma or renal cell carcinoma. Before TCR sequencing, CD4+ T cells and CD8+ T cells from peripheral blood were sorted into separate populations.

Here the sequenced sample was CD4+ or CD8+ T cells sorted from blood, taken in a trial of the OX40 agonist ivuxolimab. The chain joins TRBV7-9 to TRBJ1-2, with 12 bases matching TRBD1. This TCR came from an adult with an advanced solid tumor such as melanoma, head and neck, liver or kidney cancer. The CDR3 protein is CASSPPGGTGGVGYTF. Here is the DNA: TGTGCCAGCAGCCCCCCGGGCGGGACAGGGGGCGTAGGCTACACCTTC.